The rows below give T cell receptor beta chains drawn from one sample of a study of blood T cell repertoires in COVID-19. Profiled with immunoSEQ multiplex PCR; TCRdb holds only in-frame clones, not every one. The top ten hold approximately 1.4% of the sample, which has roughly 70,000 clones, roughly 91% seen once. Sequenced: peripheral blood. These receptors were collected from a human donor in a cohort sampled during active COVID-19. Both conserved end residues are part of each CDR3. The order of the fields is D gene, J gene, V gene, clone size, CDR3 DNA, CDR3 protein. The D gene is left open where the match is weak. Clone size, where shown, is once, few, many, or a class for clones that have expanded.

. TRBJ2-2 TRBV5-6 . TGTGCCAGCAGCTTGACCCCGAAAACTAACACCGGGGAGCTGTTTTTT CASSLTPKTNTGELFF
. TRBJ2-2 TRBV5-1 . TGCGCCAGCACTCCCCGGGACACCGGGGAGCTGTTTTTT CASTPRDTGELFF
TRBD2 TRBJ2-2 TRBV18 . TGTGCCAGCTCACCAGGGAGACTAGCGGCTGGGGAGCTGTTTTTT CASSPGRLAAGELFF
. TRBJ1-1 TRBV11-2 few TGTGCCAGCAGCCCCCATCCTGACAGATACACTGAAGCTTTCTTT CASSPHPDRYTEAFF
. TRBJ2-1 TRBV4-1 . TGCGCCAGCAGCCAGGGACTCCAGACAGGGCCATCCTACAATGAGCAGTTCTTC CASSQGLQTGPSYNEQFF
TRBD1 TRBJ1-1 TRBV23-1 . TGCGCCAGCAGTCAATCGGGGGACAGGGAAGCTGAAGCTTTCTTT CASSQSGDREAEAFF
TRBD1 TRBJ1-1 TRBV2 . TGTGCCAGCAGTGCCGGTAGACAGGGCTGGACTGAAGCTTTCTTT CASSAGRQGWTEAFF
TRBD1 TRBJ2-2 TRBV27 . TGTGCCAGCAGTCCCCGACAGGGATCCGGGGAGCTGTTTTTT CASSPRQGSGELFF
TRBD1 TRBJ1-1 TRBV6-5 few TGTGCCAGCAGCGGACAGGGGAATTATGCTGAAGCTTTCTTT CASSGQGNYAEAFF
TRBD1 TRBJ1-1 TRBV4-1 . TGCGCCAGCAGCCAAGTCTATGGGATCCTTGGACAGGGGGACACTGAAGCTTTCTTT CASSQVYGILGQGDTEAFF
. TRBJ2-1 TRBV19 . TGTGCCAGTAGTGGGGCCACTTTTAGATCCTACAATGAGCAGTTCTTC CASSGATFRSYNEQFF
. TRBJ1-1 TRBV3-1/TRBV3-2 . TGTGCCAGCAGCCCAACTAAGGGGGAAGGGTCGAACACTGAAGCTTTCTTT CASSPTKGEGSNTEAFF
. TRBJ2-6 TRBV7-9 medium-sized TGTGCCAGCAGCTGGTCGCCAGGCTCTGGGGCCAACGTCCTGACTTTC CASSWSPGSGANVLTF
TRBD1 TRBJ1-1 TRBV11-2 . TGTGCCAGCAGCATACACCGGGACAGGGAAGCTTTCTTT CASSIHRDREAFF
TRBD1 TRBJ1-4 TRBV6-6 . TGTGCCAGCAGGGGACAGGGAGCGTCTGAAAAACTGTTTTTT CASRGQGASEKLFF
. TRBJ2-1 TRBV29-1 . TGCAGCGTTGAAAGACAGCTAATCTACAATGAGCAGTTCTTC CSVERQLIYNEQFF
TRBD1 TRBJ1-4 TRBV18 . TGTGCCAGCCAAGACCAGGGGGGTGAAAAACTGTTTTTT CASQDQGGEKLFF
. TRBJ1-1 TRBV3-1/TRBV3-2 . TGTGCCAGCAGCCAAGATCCGGGGAACACTGAAGCTTTCTTT CASSQDPGNTEAFF
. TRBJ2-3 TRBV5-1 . TGCGCCAGCAGGAACACAGTTCCTACATATATTAGCACAGATACGCAGTATTTT CASRNTVPTYISTDTQYF
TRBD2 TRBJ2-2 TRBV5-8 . TGTGCCAGCAGCTTAGCCGCTACTAGCGGGAGTGGCACCGGGGAGCTGTTTTTT CASSLAATSGSGTGELFF
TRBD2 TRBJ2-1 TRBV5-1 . TGCGCCAGCAGCCGCGGACTAGCGGGATTCTCCTACAATGAGCAGTTCTTC CASSRGLAGFSYNEQFF
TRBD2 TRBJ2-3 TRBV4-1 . TGCGCCAGCAGCCCGAGGGGGGTTAGCGGGAGGGTAACAGATACGCAGTATTTT CASSPRGVSGRVTDTQYF
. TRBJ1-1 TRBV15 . TGTGCCACCAGCAGAGAGCCTTCCAGGACAGTGAACACTGAAGCTTTCTTT CATSREPSRTVNTEAFF
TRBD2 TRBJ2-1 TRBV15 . TGTGCCACCGGGGTAGCGGGGGGGAATGAGCAGTTCTTC CATGVAGGNEQFF
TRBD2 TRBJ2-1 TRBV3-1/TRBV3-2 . TGTGCCAGCAGCCAAGGTCTAGCGGGCGGCAACTACAATGAGCAGTTCTTC CASSQGLAGGNYNEQFF
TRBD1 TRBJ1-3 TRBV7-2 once TGTGCCAGCACCTCGGGGACAGGGGGTGGAAACACCATATATTTT CASTSGTGGGNTIYF
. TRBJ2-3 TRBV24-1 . TGTGCCACCAGGGGAGACAGCACAGATACGCAGTATTTT CATRGDSTDTQYF
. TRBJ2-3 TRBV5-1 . TGCGCCAGCAGCGAGGGAGATAGCACAGATACGCAGTATTTT CASSEGDSTDTQYF
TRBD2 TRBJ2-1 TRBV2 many TGTGCCAGCAGTAAGACTAGCGGGAGGGTCAGCCTTGAGCAGTTCTTC CASSKTSGRVSLEQFF
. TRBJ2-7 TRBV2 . TGTGCCAGCGGGAGCAGAGCCTACGAGCAGTACTTC CASGSRAYEQYF
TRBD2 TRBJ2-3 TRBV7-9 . TGTGCCAGCAGCTCTGGACTAGCGGAGATCACAGATACGCAGTATTTT CASSSGLAEITDTQYF
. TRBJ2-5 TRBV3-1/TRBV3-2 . TGTGCCAGCACCCCAGTTGGGGGGAGTGGGTTAGAGGAGACCCAGTACTTC CASTPVGGSGLEETQYF
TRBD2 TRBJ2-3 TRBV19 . TGTGCCAGTAGTACCTCAGGGCGGGAGGGCACAGATACGCAGTATTTT CASSTSGREGTDTQYF